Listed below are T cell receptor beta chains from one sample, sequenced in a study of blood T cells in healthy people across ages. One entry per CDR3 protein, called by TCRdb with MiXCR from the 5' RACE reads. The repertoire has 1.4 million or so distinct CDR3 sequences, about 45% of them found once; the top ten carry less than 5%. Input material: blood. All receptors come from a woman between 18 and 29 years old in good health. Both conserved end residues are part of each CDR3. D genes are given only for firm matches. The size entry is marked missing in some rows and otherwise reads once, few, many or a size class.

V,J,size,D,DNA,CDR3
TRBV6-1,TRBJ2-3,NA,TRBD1,TGTGCCAGCAGTGAAGGCCTTGGGAACGGGGACAGATACGCGTATTTT,CASSEGLGNGDRYAYF
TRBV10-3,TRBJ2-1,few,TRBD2,TGTGCCATCAGCCTAGCGGGAGGACATGAGCAGTTCTTC,CAISLAGGHEQFF
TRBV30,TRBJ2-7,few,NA,TGTGCCTGGAGTGTAGTCCTGCGGGAAGGGGAGCAGTACTTC,CAWSVVLREGEQYF
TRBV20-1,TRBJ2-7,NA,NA,TGCAGTGCCAGCCAACGGCCGCTAAGCTCCTACGAGCAGTACTTC,CSASQRPLSSYEQYF
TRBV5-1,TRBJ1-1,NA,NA,TGCGCCAGCAGCGTGCTCAGGGGGAACACTGAAGCTTTCTTT,CASSVLRGNTEAFF
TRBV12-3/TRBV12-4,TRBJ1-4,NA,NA,TGTGCCAGCAGTTTTCTGTCGGAAAAACTGTTTTTT,CASSFLSEKLFF
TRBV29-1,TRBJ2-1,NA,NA,TGCAGCGTTCGAGGGGACGCCTACAATGAGCAGTTCTTC,CSVRGDAYNEQFF
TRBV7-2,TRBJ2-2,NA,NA,TGTGCCAGCAGCAACCTACTAACCGGGGAGCTGTTTTTT,CASSNLLTGELFF
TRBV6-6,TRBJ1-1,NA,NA,TGTGCCAGCAGTCCGGGGCGTTCAAGCACTGAAGCTTTCTTT,CASSPGRSSTEAFF
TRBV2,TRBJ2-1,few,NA,TGTGCCAGCAGTGATTTGGAGGGGTTCAATGAGCAGTTCTTC,CASSDLEGFNEQFF
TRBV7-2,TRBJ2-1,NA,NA,TGTGCCAGCAGCTCAAAAAGGGGCTCCTACAATGAGCAGTTCTTC,CASSSKRGSYNEQFF
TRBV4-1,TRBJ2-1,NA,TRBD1,TGCGCCAGCAGCCAAGGTTTGACCCGGTGGGACAGGGTCGCCCCGCGGCCCTACAATGAGCAGTTCTTC,CASSQGLTRWDRVAPRPYNEQFF
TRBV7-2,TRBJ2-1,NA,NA,TGTGCCAGCAGCTTAGTTGGTGAAATTGAGCAGTTCTTC,CASSLVGEIEQFF
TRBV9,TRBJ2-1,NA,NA,TGTGCCAGCAGCGTAGTTGGAGGGCTGAGCTCCAATGAGCAGTTCTTC,CASSVVGGLSSNEQFF
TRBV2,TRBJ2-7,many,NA,TGTGCCAGTCTCCAGTATAATCTCGACGAGCAGTACTTC,CASLQYNLDEQYF
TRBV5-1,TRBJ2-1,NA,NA,TGCGCCAGCAGCTTGGGGGGTAAGATTGGCTTCGCCGACAATGAGCAGTTCTTC,CASSLGGKIGFADNEQFF
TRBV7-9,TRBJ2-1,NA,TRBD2,TGTGCCAGCAGCCCGACTAGCGGAGCCTTGTACAATGAGCAGTTCTTC,CASSPTSGALYNEQFF
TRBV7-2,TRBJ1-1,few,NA,TGTGCCAGCAGCTTAAGGGCCCAAGCGAACACTGAAGCTTTCTTT,CASSLRAQANTEAFF
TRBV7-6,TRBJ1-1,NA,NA,TGTGCCAGCAGCTCCAGTTTCGAAGCTTTCTTT,CASSSSFEAFF
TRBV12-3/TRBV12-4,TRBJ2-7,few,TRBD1,TGTGCCAGCAAGGGGACAGCCACAAGCTCCTACGAGCAGTACTTC,CASKGTATSSYEQYF
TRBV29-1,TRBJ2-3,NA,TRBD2,TGCAGCGTTGAATCGACTAGCGGGGGGTACGATACGCAGTATTTT,CSVESTSGGYDTQYF
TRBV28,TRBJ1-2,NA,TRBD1,TGTGCCAGCACCATGACAGGGGGATATGGCTACACCTTC,CASTMTGGYGYTF
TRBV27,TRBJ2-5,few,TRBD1,TGTGCCAGCAGAGCGGACAGGGCTGTCCAAGAGACCCAGTACTTC,CASRADRAVQETQYF
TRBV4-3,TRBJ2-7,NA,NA,TGCGCCAGCGGACTCTTTGGCTCCTACGAGCAGTACTTC,CASGLFGSYEQYF
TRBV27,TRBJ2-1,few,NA,TGTGCCAGCTTTGACGCGGGGAGCTCCTACAATGAGCAGTTCTTC,CASFDAGSSYNEQFF
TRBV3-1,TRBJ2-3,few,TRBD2,TGTGCCAGCAGCCAAGAAGAGGCGGGGGGGCTAGATACGCAGTATTTT,CASSQEEAGGLDTQYF
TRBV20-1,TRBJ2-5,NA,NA,TGCAGTGCTACGAGTGGCGGGGAAGAGACCCAGTACTTC,CSATSGGEETQYF
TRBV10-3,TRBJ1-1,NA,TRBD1,TGTGCCATCAGTGAGTCGGGAGGGGGCCGCACTGAAGCTTTCTTT,CAISESGGGRTEAFF
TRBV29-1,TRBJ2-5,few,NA,TGCAGCTCTTATCAGGGTTTTGAGACCCAGTACTTC,CSSYQGFETQYF
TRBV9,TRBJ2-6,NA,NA,TGTGCCAGCAGCGTACTCGGTCCCACTGGGGCCAACGTCCTGACTTTC,CASSVLGPTGANVLTF
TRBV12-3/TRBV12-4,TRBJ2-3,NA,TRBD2,TGTGCCAGCAGCCTAAAGGGCAGAGGACTAGCGGGCGCTGGGGGAGATACGCAGTATTTT,CASSLKGRGLAGAGGDTQYF
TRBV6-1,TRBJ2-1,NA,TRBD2,TGTGCCAGCAGCCTCCCGACTAGCGGGAATAGGGTCTACAATGAGCAGTTCTTC,CASSLPTSGNRVYNEQFF
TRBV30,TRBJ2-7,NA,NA,TGTGCCTGGATTCCACGAGGCAGGGCCTACGAGCAGTACTTC,CAWIPRGRAYEQYF
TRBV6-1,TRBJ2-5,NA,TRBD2,TGTGCCAGCAGCCCCTACCAACTAGCGGGAGGGTTAAATGAGCAGTACTTC,CASSPYQLAGGLNEQYF
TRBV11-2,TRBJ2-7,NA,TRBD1,TGTGCCAGCAGCTTAGGGGGACAGGGGGCTGGAGAGCAGTACTTC,CASSLGGQGAGEQYF
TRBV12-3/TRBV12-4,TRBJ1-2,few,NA,TGTGCCAGCAGTTTAAGACAGGCACTTAACTATGGCTACACCTTC,CASSLRQALNYGYTF
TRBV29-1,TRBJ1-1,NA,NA,TGCAGCGTGCTCAGTCCCGGTTCGAACACTGAAGCTTTCTTT,CSVLSPGSNTEAFF
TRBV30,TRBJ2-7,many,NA,TGTGCCTGGAGTGGGTACGAGCAGTACTTC,CAWSGYEQYF
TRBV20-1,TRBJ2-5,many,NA,TGCAGTGCTAGGGGCTTGCAGTTCTACGATGGAGAGCAGTACTTC,CSARGLQFYDGEQYF
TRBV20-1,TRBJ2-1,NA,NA,TGCAGTGCTAGAGGGACACTCCACAATGAGCAGTTCTTC,CSARGTLHNEQFF
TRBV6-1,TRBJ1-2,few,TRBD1,TGTGCCAGCAGTGATGGGGGGACAGGATTGGTTTATGGCTACACCTTC,CASSDGGTGLVYGYTF
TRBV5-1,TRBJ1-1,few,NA,TGCGCCAGCAGCGCGGCCATGGGGAGGACTGAAGCTTTCTTT,CASSAAMGRTEAFF
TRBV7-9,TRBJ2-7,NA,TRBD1,TGTGCCAGCAGCTTAGGGACAGGGGGCTCTCGTAATGAGCAGTACTTC,CASSLGTGGSRNEQYF
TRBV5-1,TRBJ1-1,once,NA,TGCGCCAGCAGCTCGGCGCTGACAGGTGAAGCTTTCTTT,CASSSALTGEAFF
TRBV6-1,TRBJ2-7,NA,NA,TGTGCCAGCAGTGGAACTTTACAGGGTCGGTACGAGCAGTACTTC,CASSGTLQGRYEQYF
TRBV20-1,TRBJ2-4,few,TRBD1,TGCAGTGCTCCCCGGACAGGGGAAAACATTCAGTACTTC,CSAPRTGENIQYF
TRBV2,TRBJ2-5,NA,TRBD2,TGTGCCAGCAGTGCAACTAGCGGGGTCCAAGAGACCCAGTACTTC,CASSATSGVQETQYF
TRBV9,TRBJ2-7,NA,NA,TGTGCCAGCAGCGAGAGGGCTAGCGTACTAGGCTCCTACAATGAGCAGTACTTC,CASSERASVLGSYNEQYF
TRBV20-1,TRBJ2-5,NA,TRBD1,TGCAGTGTTCTCTCCCCGACAGGGGGCGGAGAGACCCAGTACTTC,CSVLSPTGGGETQYF
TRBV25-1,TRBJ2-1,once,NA,TGTGCCAGGGGCGGACACAATGAGCAGTTCTTC,CARGGHNEQFF
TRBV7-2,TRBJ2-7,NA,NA,TGTGCCAGCAGCCCTCAACAAGGGGGGGGTTACGAGCAGTACTTC,CASSPQQGGGYEQYF
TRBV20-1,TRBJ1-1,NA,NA,TGCAGGGCTAGAAGCGGGAGGGTCACTGAAGCTTTCTTT,CRARSGRVTEAFF
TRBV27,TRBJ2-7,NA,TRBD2,TGTGCCAGCAGTTTAATTACTAGCGGGGGTTCCTACGAGCAGTACTTC,CASSLITSGGSYEQYF
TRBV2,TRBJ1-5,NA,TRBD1,TGTGCCAGCAGTGGTCAGGGGGAGGGGCAGCCCCAGCATTTT,CASSGQGEGQPQHF
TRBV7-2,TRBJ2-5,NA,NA,TGTGCCAGCAGCCCCGACTACTTTGAGACCCAGTACTTC,CASSPDYFETQYF
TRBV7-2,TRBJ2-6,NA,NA,TGTGCCAGCAGCTTATTCAAGCTCTCTGGGGCCAACGTCCTGACTTTC,CASSLFKLSGANVLTF
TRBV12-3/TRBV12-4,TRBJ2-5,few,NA,TGTGCCAGCAGGCGACGGGACACGACCCGGGTAGAGACCCAGTACTTC,CASRRRDTTRVETQYF
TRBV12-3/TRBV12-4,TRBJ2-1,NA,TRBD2,TGTGCCAGCACCCCTTCGGGGGGCTCCTACAATGAGCAGTTCTTC,CASTPSGGSYNEQFF